One and the same sample provided the 24 T cell receptor beta chains below, sequenced in a study of cytomegalovirus exposure and HLA in healthy donors. PCR amplification relied on 60 Vbeta primers (plus 13 Jbeta primers). Only in-frame clones appear in the TCRdb table, and some are missing; sequencing was by immunoSEQ multiplex PCR. The sample records about 130,000 clones, about four fifths being singletons. The material sequenced was PBMCs. The receptor set was obtained from a man between 18 and 29 years old in good health and CMV-seronegative.

The chain has TRBV28 and TRBJ2-7; TRBD2 might be the D (5 bases). There are 15 residues in the CDR3. Trimming removed 3 bases from V and 6 bases from J, with 18 bases in between. Per germline, CDR1 MDHEN and CDR2 SYDVKM. The CDR3: CASSFLRGKSSEQYF. CDR3 nucleotide sequence: TGTGCCAGCAGTTTTTTGAGAGGGAAATCTTCCGAGCAGTACTTC. The full variable domain, in which reference TRBV28 and TRBJ2-7 provide the parts outside the CDR3, is DVKVTQSSRYLVKRTGEKVFLECVQDMDHENMFWYRQDPGLGLRLIYFSYDVKMKEKGDIPEGYSVSREKKERFSLILESASTNQTSMYLCASSFLRGKSSEQYFGPGTRLTVT.

The chain uses TRBV30 and TRBJ1-1; no clear D gene. CDR1 and CDR2 from the germline V gene are GTSNPN and SVGIG (reference sequence). The CDR3 extends over 12 amino acids. The ends were cut back, 5 bases at V and 4 bases at J, with 11 bases in the middle. Here the CDR3 reads CAWFHPGTEAFF. The CDR3 region has the DNA TGTGCCTGGTTCCATCCGGGCACTGAAGCTTTCTTT.

The chain uses TRBV10-3 and TRBJ1-3; D not certain. Germline lookup yields CDR1 ENHRY and CDR2 SYGVKD. The CDR3 consists of 16 residues. Trimming took 3 bases from V and 0 from J, leaving 12 bases between them. This chain's CDR3 is CAISDVEGPSGNTIYF. The CDR3 nucleotides are TGTGCCATCAGTGATGTGGAGGGCCCCTCTGGAAACACCATATATTTT.

This clone was found a few times. The chain has TRBV29-1 and TRBJ1-1, with D perhaps TRBD1 (5 bases). Germline V gene lookup returns CDR1 SQVTM and CDR2 ANQGSEA. The CDR3 spans 14 residues. The V and J ends lost 8 bases and 5 bases respectively, with 21 bases between them. The CDR3 is CSFSGGEGETEAFF. DNA for the CDR3: TGCAGCTTCTCGGGGGGGGAAGGAGAAACTGAAGCTTTCTTT.

The V call is TRBV15, the J call TRBJ2-1, with D possibly TRBD2 on 5 matching bases. Between the trimmed V and J ends, which lost 1 base and 6 bases, there was a span of 7 bases. The CDR3 runs to 13 residues. In germline, CDR1 is LNHNV, CDR2 YYDKDF (reference sequence). The CDR3 DNA sequence: TGTGCCACCAGCAGAGCCGGGATCAATGAGCAGTTCTTC. It is translated as CATSRAGINEQFF.

The chain joins TRBV27 to TRBJ1-1, with D possibly being TRBD1 (6 bases). Germline values: CDR1 MNHEY, CDR2 SMNVEV (reference sequence). V gave up 6 bases and J gave up 10 bases, with 21 bases separating them. The CDR3 contains 14 residues. CDR3 residues: CASRGDQQGRGAFF. The CDR3 nucleotides are TGTGCCAGCAGGGGAGACCAACAGGGACGCGGAGCTTTCTTT.

The rearrangement links TRBV5-6 to TRBJ1-4, with a weak D call TRBD1 (5 bases). CDR1 and CDR2 from the germline V gene are SGHDT and YYEEEE. V was shortened by 0 bases and J by 6 bases, with 15 bases between the two germline ends. The length of the CDR3 is 16 residues. The DNA for the CDR3 is TGTGCCAGCAGCTTGGAGCGTCTGGGGGAGGATGAAAAACTGTTTTTT. Protein: CASSLERLGEDEKLFF. Supplemented by reference TRBV5-6 and TRBJ1-4, the full variable domain reads DAGVTQSPTHLIKTRGQQVTLRCSPKSGHDTVSWYQQALGQGPQFIFQYYEEEERQRGNFPDRFSGHQFPNYSSELNVNALLLGDSALYLCASSLERLGEDEKLFFGSGTQLSVL.

The rearrangement uses TRBV9 and TRBJ1-2; the D is unclear. V lost 1 base and J lost 5, with 9 bases in between. Germline lookup yields CDR1 SGDLS and CDR2 YYNGEE. CDR3 length: 13 amino acids. CDR3 in DNA: TGTGCCAGCAGCGTAACCCCGGGGTATGGCTACACCTTC. Translation: CASSVTPGYGYTF.

This clone has a single count. This chain joins TRBV9 and TRBJ1-1; 7 nucleotides agree with TRBD1. The length of the CDR3 is 13 residues. Germline CDR1 reads SGDLS; CDR2 reads YYNGEE. V shed 3 bases and J 3 bases; nucleotides not matched to a gene: 2. The CDR3 coding sequence is TGTGCCAGCAGCGACGACAGGGACACTGAAGCTTTCTTT. This encodes CASSDDRDTEAFF.

CDR3 DNA sequence: TGTGCCAGCTTCGGGTTGTGGCGGGGAGAAGAGACCCAGTACTTC. Translation gives CASFGLWRGEETQYF. V usage is TRBV27 and J usage is TRBJ2-5; D is perhaps TRBD2 (6 bases). This CDR3 comprises 15 residues. V was pared by 8 bases and J by 3 bases, with 19 bases between. Per germline, CDR1 MNHEY and CDR2 SMNVEV (reference sequence).

This clone was recorded a few times. The genes are TRBV6-1 and TRBJ1-1, with D possibly matching TRBD1 (5 bases). CDR1 and CDR2 (germline): MNHNS, SASEGT. V dropped 4 bases and J dropped 0 bases, with 12 bases sitting between them. This CDR3 has 15 amino acids. The DNA of the CDR3 is TGTGCCAGCAGTGCCGGGGGTCACATGAACACTGAAGCTTTCTTT. Its translation: CASSAGGHMNTEAFF.

The J gene is TRBJ2-7, the V gene TRBV15; weak D call: TRBD1 (6 bases). The V gene's germline CDR1 is LNHNV and CDR2 YYDKDF (reference sequence). Trimming removed 5 bases from V and 10 bases from J, with 15 bases in between. The CDR3 has 12 amino acids. The CDR3 DNA reads as TGTGCCACCAGCGGGGAGCAGGGGACACAGTACTTC. Translating it yields CATSGEQGTQYF. Filled out from reference TRBV15 and TRBJ2-7, the complete variable domain reads DAMVIQNPRYQVTQFGKPVTLSCSQTLNHNVMYWYQQKSSQAPKLLFHYYDKDFNNEADTPDNFQSRRPNTSFCFLDIRSPGLGDTAMYLCATSGEQGTQYFGPGTRLTVT.

The V call is TRBV27, the J call TRBJ1-6, with TRBD1 identical over 8 bases. V dropped 6 bases and J dropped 5; count of bases not matched to a gene: 6. This CDR3 comprises 15 residues. Germline V gene lookup returns CDR1 MNHEY and CDR2 SMNVEV (reference sequence). The CDR3 spells CASRTDRANNSPLHF. For the CDR3, the DNA is TGTGCCAGCAGGACGGACAGGGCTAATAATTCACCCCTCCACTTT.

The chain has TRBV7-9 and TRBJ1-2; 9 nucleotides agree with TRBD1. This CDR3 is built from 19 residues. Unmatched junction bases numbered 22, after V lost 5 bases and J lost 6 bases. Germline-derived CDR1 and CDR2 are SEHNR and FQNEAQ (reference sequence). The CDR3 region is CASSPRVRQPRTGDHGYTF. In DNA, the CDR3 is TGTGCCAGCAGCCCCCGAGTTAGGCAACCTAGGACAGGGGATCATGGCTACACCTTC.

The rearrangement uses TRBV7-2 and TRBJ2-5; weak D call: TRBD2 (5 bases). There are 13 residues in the CDR3. Per germline, CDR1 SGHTA and CDR2 FQGNSA. V shed 8 bases and J shed 4 bases, with 14 bases lying between them. The CDR3 DNA reads TGTGCCAGCTCTTTTTGGGAGCTAGAGACCCAGTACTTC. This gives the protein CASSFWELETQYF. The full variable domain, completed using reference TRBV7-2 and TRBJ2-5, is GAGVSQSPSNKVTEKGKDVELRCDPISGHTALYWYRQSLGQGLEFLIYFQGNSAPDKSGLPSDRFSAERTGGSVSTLTIQRTQQEDSAVYLCASSFWELETQYFGPGTRLLVL.

This clone appeared a few times. The gene calls are TRBV7-2 and TRBJ1-4, with unresolved D. V was shortened by 5 bases and J by 8 bases, with 18 bases between the two germline ends. This CDR3 region has 15 residues. Germline V lookup: CDR1 SGHTA, CDR2 FQGNSA. CDR3 DNA sequence: TGTGCCAGCAGCACTAGCAGGACCCTAAAGGAAAAACTGTTTTTT. This codes for CASSTSRTLKEKLFF.

In this sample, this clone turned up once. The CDR3: CASSLGRESHTF. For the CDR3, the DNA is TGTGCCAGCAGCTTGGGGAGGGAGTCCCACACCTTC. The rearrangement links TRBV7-9 to TRBJ1-2; unclear D gene. The germline V gene encodes CDR1 SEHNR and CDR2 FQNEAQ (reference sequence). CDR3 length equals 12 residues. V was trimmed by 3 bases and J by 12 bases, leaving 14 bases between them.

V is TRBV2 and J is TRBJ1-3; the D gene is possibly TRBD1 (5 bases). Germline V gene data show CDR1 as SNHLY and CDR2 as FYNNEI. V gave up 3 bases and J gave up 0 bases, with 12 bases separating them. This CDR3 contains 16 residues. The CDR3 nucleotides are TGTGCCAGCAGTGAGACGGGGGTGAGCTCTGGAAACACCATATATTTT. Residues: CASSETGVSSGNTIYF. The entire variable domain, with the rest obtained from reference TRBV2 and TRBJ1-3, is as follows: EPEVTQTPSHQVTQMGQEVILRCVPISNHLYFYWYRQILGQKVEFLVSFYNNEISEKSEIFDDQFSVERPDGSNFTLKIRSTKLEDSAMYFCASSETGVSSGNTIYFGEGSWLTVV.

V and J are TRBV28 and TRBJ1-6; 9 positions agree with TRBD1. Per the germline V gene, CDR1 is MDHEN and CDR2 is SYDVKM. The junction had 10 bases not matched to a gene; V was cut back by 6 bases and J by 10 bases. The CDR3 covers 15 residues. CDR3 in amino acids: CASRSVQGASSPLHF. CDR3 DNA sequence: TGTGCCAGCAGATCAGTACAGGGGGCCTCCTCACCCCTCCACTTT.

DNA of the CDR3: TGTGCCACCAGCAGGGGGGACAGAACCTACGAGCAGTACTTC. Its translation is CATSRGDRTYEQYF. The J gene is TRBJ2-7, the V gene TRBV15; 7 nucleotides agree with TRBD1. This CDR3 spans 14 amino acids. V lost 3 bases and J lost 2; bases outside the gene matches: 4. Germline-derived CDR1 and CDR2 are LNHNV and YYDKDF (reference sequence).

V is TRBV25-1 and J is TRBJ2-2; D may be TRBD1 (6 bases). The CDR3 is 13 amino acids. V lost 4 bases, J lost 6 bases, and 9 bases lay in between. CDR1 is MGHDK, CDR2 SYGVNS, per germline. CDR3 sequence: CASSGQGSGELFF. The CDR3 coding sequence is TGTGCCAGCAGTGGTCAGGGGTCCGGGGAGCTGTTTTTT.

This clone was seen a few times. This chain connects TRBV14 to TRBJ2-5; a possible D gene is TRBD2 (6 bases). CDR1 and CDR2 from the germline V gene are SGHDN and FVKESK. This CDR3 is 22 amino acids long. Trimming removed 1 base at V and 1 base at J, with 31 bases between. The CDR3 spells CASSQAIYRRGVNKRSQETQYF. In DNA form, the CDR3 reads TGTGCCAGCAGCCAAGCGATATACCGGCGGGGTGTGAACAAGAGGTCCCAAGAGACCCAGTACTTC.

The count of this clone is one. The rearrangement uses TRBV28 and TRBJ1-1; D remains unclear. V gave up 4 bases and J gave up 0 bases, with 15 bases separating them. Germline V gene data show CDR1 as MDHEN and CDR2 as SYDVKM. This CDR3 spans 16 amino acids. CDR3 sequence: CASSSSGVTLNTEAFF. As DNA, the CDR3 is TGTGCCAGCAGTTCCTCGGGAGTCACCTTGAACACTGAAGCTTTCTTT.

The CDR3 protein is CASSLEGDKQYF. The CDR3 DNA sequence: TGCGCCAGCAGCTTGGAAGGAGATAAGCAGTACTTC. The V gene is TRBV5-1, the J gene TRBJ2-7; D call uncertain. This CDR3 spans 12 amino acids. Germline loops: CDR1 SGHRS, CDR2 YFSETQ. Between the trimmed V and J ends, which lost 0 bases and 8 bases, there was a span of 9 bases.